This T cell receptor (beta chain) was obtained from a study of CD8 T cells in ankylosing spondylitis. Overall study results and limits: Seven to nine highly homologous variants formed a TCR beta motif that appeared characteristic of ankylosing spondylitis blood.

TCRdb re-called the 5' RACE reads through MiXCR, storing one row per CDR3 protein. The sample contains under 950,000 distinct CDR3 sequences, 15% to 20% of which appear only once. Comments on this clonotype: Antigen specificity is unknown.

The length of the CDR3 is 19 residues. CDR1 is DFQATT, CDR2 SNEGSKA, per germline (reference sequence). Losses at the gene ends were 0 bases for V and 5 bases for J; bases not matched to a gene: 15. The chain carries TRBV20-1 and TRBJ2-1; 11 nucleotides match TRBD2. Sample: blood, either unsorted or a sorted T cell fraction (not recorded which). The TCR was taken from a male donor with ankylosing spondylitis. The DNA of the CDR3 is TGCAGTGCTAGAGATCTTGGTCTAGCGGGAGGAGGGGGTCACAATGAGCAGTTCTTC. This translates into CSARDLGLAGGGGHNEQFF.